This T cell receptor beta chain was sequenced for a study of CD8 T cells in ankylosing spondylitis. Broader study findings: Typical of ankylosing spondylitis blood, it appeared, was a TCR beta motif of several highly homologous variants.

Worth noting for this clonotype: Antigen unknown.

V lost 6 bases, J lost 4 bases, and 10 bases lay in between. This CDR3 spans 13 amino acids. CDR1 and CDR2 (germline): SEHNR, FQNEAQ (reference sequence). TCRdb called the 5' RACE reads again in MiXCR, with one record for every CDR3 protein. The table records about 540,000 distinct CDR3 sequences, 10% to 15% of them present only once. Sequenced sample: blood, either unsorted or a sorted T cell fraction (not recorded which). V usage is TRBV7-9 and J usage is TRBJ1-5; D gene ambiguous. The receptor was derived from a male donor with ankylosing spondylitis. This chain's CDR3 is CASSETGNQPQHF. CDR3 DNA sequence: TGTGCCAGCAGTGAGACGGGTAATCAGCCCCAGCATTTT.